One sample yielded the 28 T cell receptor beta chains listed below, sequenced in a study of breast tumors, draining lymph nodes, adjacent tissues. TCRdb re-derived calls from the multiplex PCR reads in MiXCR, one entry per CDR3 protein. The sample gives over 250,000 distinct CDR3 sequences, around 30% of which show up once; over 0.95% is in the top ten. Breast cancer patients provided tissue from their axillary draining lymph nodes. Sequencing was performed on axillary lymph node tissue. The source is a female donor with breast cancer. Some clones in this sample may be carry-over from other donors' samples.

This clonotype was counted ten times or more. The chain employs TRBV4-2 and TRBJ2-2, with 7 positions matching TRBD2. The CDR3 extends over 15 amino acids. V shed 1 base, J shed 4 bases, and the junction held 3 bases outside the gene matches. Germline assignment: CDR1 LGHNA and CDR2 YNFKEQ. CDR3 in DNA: TGTGCCAGCAGCCAAGGGGGACTAACCACCGGGGAGCTGTTTTTT. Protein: CASSQGGLTTGELFF.

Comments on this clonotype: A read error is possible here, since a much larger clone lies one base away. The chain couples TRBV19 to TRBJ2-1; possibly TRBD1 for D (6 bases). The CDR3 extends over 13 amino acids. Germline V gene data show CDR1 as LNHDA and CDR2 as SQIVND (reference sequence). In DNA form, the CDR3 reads TGTGCCAGTAGAACAGGGATTTACAGTGAGCAGTTCTTC. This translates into CASRTGIYSEQFF.

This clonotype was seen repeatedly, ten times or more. This CDR3 is CSAGLAAYEQYF. The DNA for the CDR3 is TGCAGCGCTGGACTAGCGGCCTACGAGCAGTACTTC. V gene TRBV29-1 combines with J gene TRBJ2-7; 10 nucleotides match TRBD2. V shed 7 bases, J shed 2 bases, and the junction held 2 bases outside the gene matches. The germline CDR1 and CDR2 sequences are SQVTM and ANQGSEA. CDR3 size: 12 residues.

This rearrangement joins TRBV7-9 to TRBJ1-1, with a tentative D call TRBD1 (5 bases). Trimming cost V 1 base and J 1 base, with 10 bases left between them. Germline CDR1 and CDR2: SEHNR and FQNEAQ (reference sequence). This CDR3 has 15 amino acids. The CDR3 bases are TGTGCCAGCAGCTTAGGGGGGTTGGGGAACACTGAAGCTTTCTTT. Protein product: CASSLGGLGNTEAFF. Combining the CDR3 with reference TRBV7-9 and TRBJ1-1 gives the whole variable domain DTGVSQNPRHKITKRGQNVTFRCDPISEHNRLYWYRQTLGQGPEFLTYFQNEAQLEKSRLLSDRFSAERPKGSFSTLEIQRTEQGDSAMYLCASSLGGLGNTEAFFGQGTRLTVV.

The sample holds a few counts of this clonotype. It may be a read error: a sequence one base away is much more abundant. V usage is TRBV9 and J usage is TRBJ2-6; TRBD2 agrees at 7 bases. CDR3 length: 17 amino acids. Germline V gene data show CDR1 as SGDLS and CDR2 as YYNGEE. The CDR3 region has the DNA TGTGCCAGCAGCCCGGGGCTAGCGGCCTCTGGGGCCACCGTCCTGACTTTC. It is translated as CASSPGLAASGATVLTF. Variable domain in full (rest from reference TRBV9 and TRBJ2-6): DSGVTQTPKHLITATGQRVTLRCSPRSGDLSVYWYQQSLDQGLQFLIQYYNGEERAKGNILERFSAQQFPDLHSELNLSSLELGDSALYFCASSPGLAASGATVLTFGAGSRLTVL.

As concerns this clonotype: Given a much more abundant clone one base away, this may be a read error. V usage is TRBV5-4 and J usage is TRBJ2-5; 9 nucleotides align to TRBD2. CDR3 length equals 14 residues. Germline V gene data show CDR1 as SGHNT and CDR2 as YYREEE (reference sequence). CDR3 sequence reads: CAFSLAGTEETQYF. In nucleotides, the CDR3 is TGTGCATTCTCCCTAGCGGGAACGGAAGAGACCCAGTACTTC.

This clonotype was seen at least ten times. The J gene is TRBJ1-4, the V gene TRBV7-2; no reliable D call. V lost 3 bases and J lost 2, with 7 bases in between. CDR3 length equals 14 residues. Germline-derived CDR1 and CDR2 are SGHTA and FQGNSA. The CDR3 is CASSLRATNEKLFF. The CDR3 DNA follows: TGTGCCAGCAGCTTGAGAGCGACTAATGAAAAACTGTTTTTT.

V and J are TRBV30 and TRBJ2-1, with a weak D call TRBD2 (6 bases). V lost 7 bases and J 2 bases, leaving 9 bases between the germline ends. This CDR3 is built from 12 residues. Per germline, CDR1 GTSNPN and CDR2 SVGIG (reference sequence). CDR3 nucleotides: TGTGCCTCACGGACTACCTACAATGAGCAGTTCTTC. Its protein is CASRTTYNEQFF.

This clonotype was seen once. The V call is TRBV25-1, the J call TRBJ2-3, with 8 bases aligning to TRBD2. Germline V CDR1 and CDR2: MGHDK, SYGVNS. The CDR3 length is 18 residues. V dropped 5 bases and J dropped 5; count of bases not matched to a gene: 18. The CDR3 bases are TGTGCCAGCAGTTTAGGAGTCGGGACGGGAGGGTTCAGAGATACGCAGTATTTT. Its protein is CASSLGVGTGGFRDTQYF.

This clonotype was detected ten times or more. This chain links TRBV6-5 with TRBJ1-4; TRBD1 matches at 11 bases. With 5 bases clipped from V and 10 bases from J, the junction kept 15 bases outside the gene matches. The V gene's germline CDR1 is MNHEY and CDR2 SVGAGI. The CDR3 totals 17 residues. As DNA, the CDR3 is TGTGCCAGCAGTAGGACCCAATTGGGACAGGGGGGAGGAAAACTGTTTTTT. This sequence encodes CASSRTQLGQGGGKLFF.

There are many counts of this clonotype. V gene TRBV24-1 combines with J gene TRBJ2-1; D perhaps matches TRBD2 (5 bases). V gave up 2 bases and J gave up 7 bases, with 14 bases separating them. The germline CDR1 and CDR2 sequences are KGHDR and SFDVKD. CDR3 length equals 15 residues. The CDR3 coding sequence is TGTGCCACCAGTGATTGGGCGGGTTTGCGTAATGAGCAGTTCTTC. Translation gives CATSDWAGLRNEQFF.

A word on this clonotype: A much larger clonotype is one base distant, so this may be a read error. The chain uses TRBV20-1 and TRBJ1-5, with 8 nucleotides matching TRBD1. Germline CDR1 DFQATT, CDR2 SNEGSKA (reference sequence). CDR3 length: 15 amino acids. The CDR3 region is CSAARGQGSTQPQHF. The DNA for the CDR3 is TGCAGTGCTGCCAGAGGACAGGGAAGCACTCAGCCCCAGCATTTT.

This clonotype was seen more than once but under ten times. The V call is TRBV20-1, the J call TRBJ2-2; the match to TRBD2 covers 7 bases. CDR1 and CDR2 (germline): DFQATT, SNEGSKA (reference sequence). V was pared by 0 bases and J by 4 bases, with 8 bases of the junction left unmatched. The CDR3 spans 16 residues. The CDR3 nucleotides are TGCAGTGCTAGAGATAGCAAGCGGGGAGCCACCGGGGAGCTGTTTTTT. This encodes CSARDSKRGATGELFF.

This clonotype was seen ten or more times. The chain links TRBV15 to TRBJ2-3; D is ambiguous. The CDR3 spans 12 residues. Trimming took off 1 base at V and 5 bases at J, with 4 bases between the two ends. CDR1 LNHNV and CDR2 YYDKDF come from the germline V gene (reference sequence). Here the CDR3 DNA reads TGTGCCACCAGCAGAGGGGGAGATACGCAGTATTTT. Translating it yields CATSRGGDTQYF. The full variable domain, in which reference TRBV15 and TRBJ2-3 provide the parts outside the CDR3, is DAMVIQNPRYQVTQFGKPVTLSCSQTLNHNVMYWYQQKSSQAPKLLFHYYDKDFNNEADTPDNFQSRRPNTSFCFLDIRSPGLGDTAMYLCATSRGGDTQYFGPGTRLTVL.

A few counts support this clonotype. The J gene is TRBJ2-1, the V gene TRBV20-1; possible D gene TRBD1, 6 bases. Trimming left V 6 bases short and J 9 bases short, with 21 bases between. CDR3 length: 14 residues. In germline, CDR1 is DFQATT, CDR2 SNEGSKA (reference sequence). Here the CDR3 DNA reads TGCAGTGCCAGATCAGGGTGGGGGCACACTGAGCAGTTCTTC. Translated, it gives CSARSGWGHTEQFF.

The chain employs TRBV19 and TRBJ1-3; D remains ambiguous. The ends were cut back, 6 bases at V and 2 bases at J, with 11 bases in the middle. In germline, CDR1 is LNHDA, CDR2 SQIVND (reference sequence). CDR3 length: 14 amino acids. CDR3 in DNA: TGTGCCAGTAGGGGCAGGCGGACTGGAAACACCATATATTTT. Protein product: CASRGRRTGNTIYF.

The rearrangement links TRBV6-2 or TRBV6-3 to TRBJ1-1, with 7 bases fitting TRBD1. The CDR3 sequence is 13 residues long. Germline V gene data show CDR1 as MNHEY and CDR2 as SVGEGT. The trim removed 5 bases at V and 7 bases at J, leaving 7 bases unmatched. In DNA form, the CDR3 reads TGTGCCAGCAGTATCGGGACAGTTTATGAAGCTTTCTTT. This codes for CASSIGTVYEAFF.

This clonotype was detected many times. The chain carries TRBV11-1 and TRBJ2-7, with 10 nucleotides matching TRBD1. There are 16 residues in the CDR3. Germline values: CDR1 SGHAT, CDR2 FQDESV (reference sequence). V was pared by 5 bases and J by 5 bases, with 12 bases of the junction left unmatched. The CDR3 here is CASSQRWTGGSDEQYF. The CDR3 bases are TGTGCCAGCAGCCAAAGATGGACAGGGGGTAGCGACGAGCAGTACTTC.

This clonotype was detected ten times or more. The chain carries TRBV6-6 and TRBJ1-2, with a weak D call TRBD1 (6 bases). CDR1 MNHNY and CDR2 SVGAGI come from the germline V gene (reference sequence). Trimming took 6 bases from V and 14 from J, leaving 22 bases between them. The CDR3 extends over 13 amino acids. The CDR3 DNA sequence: TGTGCCAGCAGCCCTACCGCCGGGGGCCAGGTGACCTTC. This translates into CASSPTAGGQVTF.

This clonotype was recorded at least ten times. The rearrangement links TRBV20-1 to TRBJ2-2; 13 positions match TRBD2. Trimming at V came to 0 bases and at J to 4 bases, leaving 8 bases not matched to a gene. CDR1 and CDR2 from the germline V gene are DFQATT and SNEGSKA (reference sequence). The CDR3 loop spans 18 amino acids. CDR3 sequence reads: CSAREFTSGRAFTGELFF. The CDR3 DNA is TGCAGTGCTAGAGAGTTTACTAGCGGGAGGGCCTTCACCGGGGAGCTGTTTTTT.

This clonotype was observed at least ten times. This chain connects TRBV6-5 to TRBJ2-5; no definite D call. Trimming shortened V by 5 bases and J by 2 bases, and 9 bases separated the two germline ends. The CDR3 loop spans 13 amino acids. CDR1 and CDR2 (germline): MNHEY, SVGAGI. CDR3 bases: TGTGCCAGCAGTACTTTAGGACAAGAGACCCAGTACTTC. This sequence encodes CASSTLGQETQYF.

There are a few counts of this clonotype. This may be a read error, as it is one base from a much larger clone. The CDR3 loop reads CSARKLYGSSEQYF. CDR3 nucleotides: TGCAGTGCTAGGAAGCTGTACGGCTCCTCCGAGCAGTACTTC. V and J are TRBV20-1 and TRBJ2-7; no clear D gene. Looked up from germline, CDR1 is DFQATT and CDR2 is SNEGSKA (reference sequence). The CDR3 length is 14 residues.

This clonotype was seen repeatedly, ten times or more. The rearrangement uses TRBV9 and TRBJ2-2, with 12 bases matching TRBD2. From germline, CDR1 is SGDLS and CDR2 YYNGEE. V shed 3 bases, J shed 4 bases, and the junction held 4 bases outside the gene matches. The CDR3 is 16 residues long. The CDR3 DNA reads TGTGCCAGCAGCGCCCTAGCGGGAGGGCTCACCGGGGAGCTGTTTTTT. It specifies CASSALAGGLTGELFF.

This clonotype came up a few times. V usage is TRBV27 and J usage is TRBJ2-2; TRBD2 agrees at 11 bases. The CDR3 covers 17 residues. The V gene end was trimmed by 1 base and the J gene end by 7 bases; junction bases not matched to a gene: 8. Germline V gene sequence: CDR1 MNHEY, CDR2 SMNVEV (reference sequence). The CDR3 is CASSLFLSGRGFGELFF. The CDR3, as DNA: TGTGCCAGCAGTTTATTCCTTAGCGGGAGGGGGTTCGGGGAGCTGTTTTTT.

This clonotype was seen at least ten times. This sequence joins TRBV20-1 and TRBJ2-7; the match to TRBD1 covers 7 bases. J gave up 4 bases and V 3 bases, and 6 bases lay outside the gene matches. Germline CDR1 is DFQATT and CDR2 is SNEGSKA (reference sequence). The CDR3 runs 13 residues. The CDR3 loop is CSASRQGGYEQYF. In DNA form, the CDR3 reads TGCAGTGCTAGCCGACAGGGTGGGTACGAGCAGTACTTC.

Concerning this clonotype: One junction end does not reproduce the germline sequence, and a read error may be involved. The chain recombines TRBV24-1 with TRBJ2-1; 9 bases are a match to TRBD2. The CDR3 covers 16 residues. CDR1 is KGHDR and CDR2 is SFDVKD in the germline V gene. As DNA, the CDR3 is TGTGCCACCAGTGGCCGGAGCGGGAGGACGTACAATGAGCAGCTCTTC. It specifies CATSGRSGRTYNEQLF.

CDR3 nucleotide sequence: TGTGCCAGCAGTCTCTACCACAGCTCCTACGAGCAGTACTTC. Translated, it gives CASSLYHSSYEQYF. The rearrangement links TRBV6-2 or TRBV6-3 to TRBJ2-7; D unresolved. V lost 5 bases to trimming and J lost 0 bases, with 11 bases between them. This CDR3 has 14 residues. Germline V gives CDR1 MNHEY, CDR2 SVGEGT.

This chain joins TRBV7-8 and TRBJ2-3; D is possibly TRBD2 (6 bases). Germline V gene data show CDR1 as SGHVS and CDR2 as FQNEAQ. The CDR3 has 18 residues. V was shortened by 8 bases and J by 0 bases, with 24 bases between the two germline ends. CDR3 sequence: CASSPRRGVRESTDTQYF. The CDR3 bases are TGTGCCAGCTCACCAAGGCGGGGCGTCAGGGAAAGCACAGATACGCAGTATTTT. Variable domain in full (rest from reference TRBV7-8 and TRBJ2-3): GAGVSQSPRYKVAKRGQDVALRCDPISGHVSLFWYQQALGQGPEFLTYFQNEAQLDKSGLPSDRFFAERPEGSVSTLKIQRTQQEDSAVYLCASSPRRGVRESTDTQYFGPGTRLTVL.